This T cell receptor beta chain stems from a study of blood T cell repertoires in COVID-19. For the study at large: COVID-19 samples, acute and convalescent, were from the United States, Italy and Spain.

The assay was immunoSEQ multiplex PCR, and TCRdb's table has in-frame clones only and misses some. The repertoire holds 360,000 or so clones, with roughly 84% as singletons. This CDR3 has 14 amino acids. Germline V lookup: CDR1 LNHDA, CDR2 SQIVND (reference sequence). V lost 1 base to trimming and J lost 4 bases, with 8 bases between them. Ages ranged from about 18 to 89 years, with residence in 24 US areas. The chain has TRBV19 and TRBJ2-1, with D possibly matching TRBD2 (6 bases). Sequenced material: PBMCs or T cells enriched from blood (not recorded which). This TCR was sampled from a woman between 25 and 40 years old who had recovered from COVID-19. CDR3: CASSIAEGYNEQFF. CDR3 nucleotides: TGTGCCAGTAGTATAGCGGAGGGGTACAATGAGCAGTTCTTC.